This T cell receptor (beta chain) was found in a study of PD-1 blockade in classical Hodgkin lymphoma. Overall study findings and caveats: Healthy donors reportedly exceeded newly diagnosed patients in baseline TCR diversity.

Every one of the patients relapsed after autologous stem cell transplantation (brentuximab vedotin exposure was variable). In the case of this clone: Its antigen is still unknown.

Profiled with immunoSEQ multiplex PCR; TCRdb holds only in-frame clones, not every one. The data show about 40,000 clones, about nine tenths seen once. In germline, CDR1 is MNHEY, CDR2 SMNVEV (reference sequence). The CDR3 totals 14 residues. V was clipped by 3 bases and J by 3 bases, with 8 bases between them. This clonotype was sampled from a human donor with classical Hodgkin lymphoma. Specimen: peripheral blood mononuclear cells (PBMCs), collected at baseline. The chain has TRBV27 and TRBJ2-2; possible D gene TRBD1, 6 bases. Here the CDR3 DNA reads TGTGCCAGCAGTTTCACAGGGTACACCGGGGAGCTGTTTTTT. Its protein product is CASSFTGYTGELFF.